Following are 5 T cell receptor beta chains from one sample sequenced in a study of immune evolution from preneoplasia to lung adenocarcinoma. TCRdb's copy holds only in-frame clones and misses some; the assay was immunoSEQ multiplex PCR. The table lists 3,200 or so clones, 83% of them singletons. What was sequenced was FFPE adjacent normal lung tissue. These receptors were taken from a person between 65 and 80 years old with lung adenocarcinoma.

This chain joins TRBV15 and TRBJ2-5; no clear D. Looked up from germline, CDR1 is LNHNV and CDR2 is YYDKDF (reference sequence). Trimming took off 0 bases at V and 1 base at J, with 9 bases between the two ends. CDR3 length equals 15 residues. The CDR3 coding sequence is TGTGCCACCAGCAGAGATCCTTTCTCCCAAGAGACCCAGTACTTC. Translation: CATSRDPFSQETQYF.

The rearrangement links TRBV28 to TRBJ2-5, with 10 bases lining up with TRBD2. J gave up 4 bases and V 6 bases, and 11 bases lay outside the gene matches. Looked up from germline, CDR1 is MDHEN and CDR2 is SYDVKM. The CDR3 is 16 amino acids. CDR3 region: CASRPSGSIGLETQYF. The CDR3 DNA reads TGTGCCAGCAGGCCTAGCGGGAGCATAGGACTAGAGACCCAGTACTTC.

This clone was seen more than once but under ten times. The chain combines TRBV19 with TRBJ2-3, with TRBD1 matching over 9 bases. Germline lookup yields CDR1 LNHDA and CDR2 SQIVND (reference sequence). The CDR3 runs to 14 residues. The V gene end was trimmed by 7 bases and the J gene end by 2 bases; junction bases not matched to a gene: 4. The DNA for the CDR3 is TGTGCCAGTACCAGGACAGGGGCCACAGATACGCAGTATTTT. This encodes CASTRTGATDTQYF.

The V and J genes are TRBV7-2 and TRBJ1-1; 9 nucleotides align to TRBD1. V lost 2 bases to trimming and J lost 11 bases; unmatched junction nucleotides: 9. In germline, CDR1 is SGHTA, CDR2 FQGNSA. CDR3 size: 14 residues. The CDR3 sequence is CASSLSSDRGSAFF. CDR3 nucleotide sequence: TGTGCCAGCAGCTTAAGTTCCGACAGGGGGTCGGCTTTCTTT.

The chain employs TRBV7-9 and TRBJ1-1; D is unresolved. This CDR3 has 14 amino acids. Germline CDR1 and CDR2: SEHNR and FQNEAQ (reference sequence). V lost 5 bases, J lost 5 bases, and 15 bases lay in between. DNA for the CDR3: TGTGCCAGCAGCCCGGGTGGGGTTGGAACTGAAGCTTTCTTT. This gives the protein CASSPGGVGTEAFF.